Listed below are T cell receptor beta chains from one sample, sequenced in a study of shared clonotypes between healthy human individuals. Data came from immunoSEQ multiplex PCR; TCRdb stores just in-frame clones and leaves some out. This table has approximately 940,000 clones, approximately 80% appearing once. The specimen was memory CD4+ T cells sorted from blood. These receptors were taken from a young man in good health. Both conserved end residues are part of each CDR3. Fields, in order: CDR3 protein, CDR3 DNA, V gene, clone size, J gene, D gene. A D gene is named only where the DNA matches it firmly. The size entry is marked missing in some rows and otherwise reads once, few, many or a size class.

CDR3aa: CASSLRDSLNTEAFF; CDR3nt: TGCGCCAGCAGCTTAAGGGACAGTTTGAACACTGAAGCTTTCTTT; v_gene: TRBV5-1; abundance: few; j_gene: TRBJ1-1; d_gene: TRBD1
CDR3aa: CASSQRLTDTQYF; CDR3nt: TGTGCCAGCAGCCAACGATTGACAGATACGCAGTATTTT; v_gene: TRBV14; abundance: -; j_gene: TRBJ2-3; d_gene: -
CDR3aa: CAISEVGGEKLFF; CDR3nt: TGTGCCATCAGTGAGGTCGGTGGAGAAAAACTGTTTTTT; v_gene: TRBV10-3; abundance: -; j_gene: TRBJ1-4; d_gene: -
CDR3aa: CASRGGGGTSKYEQYF; CDR3nt: TGTGCCAGCAGGGGGGGAGGTGGGACTAGTAAGTACGAGCAGTACTTC; v_gene: TRBV27; abundance: -; j_gene: TRBJ2-7; d_gene: TRBD2
CDR3aa: CASSENLMETQYF; CDR3nt: TGTGCCAGCAGTGAAAACTTAATGGAGACCCAGTACTTC; v_gene: TRBV2; abundance: -; j_gene: TRBJ2-5; d_gene: -
CDR3aa: CASSSNRQVGELFF; CDR3nt: TGTGCCAGCAGCTCCAACAGACAGGTTGGGGAGCTGTTTTTT; v_gene: TRBV7-2; abundance: -; j_gene: TRBJ2-2; d_gene: -
CDR3aa: CAWSPKGGNHETQYF; CDR3nt: TGTGCCTGGAGTCCTAAAGGGGGAAACCATGAGACCCAGTACTTC; v_gene: TRBV30; abundance: -; j_gene: TRBJ2-5; d_gene: -
CDR3aa: CAWSVRPWEQYF; CDR3nt: TGTGCCTGGAGTGTAAGGCCTTGGGAGCAGTACTTC; v_gene: TRBV30; abundance: -; j_gene: TRBJ2-7; d_gene: -
CDR3aa: CASSDLGLAGPEYF; CDR3nt: TGTGCCAGCAGTGATCTGGGACTAGCGGGGCCTGAGTACTTC; v_gene: TRBV6-1; abundance: once; j_gene: TRBJ2-5; d_gene: TRBD2
CDR3aa: CAWSGAGGSLAFGYTF; CDR3nt: TGTGCCTGGAGTGGGGCAGGGGGATCTCTAGCCTTTGGCTACACCTTC; v_gene: TRBV30; abundance: -; j_gene: TRBJ1-2; d_gene: TRBD1
CDR3aa: CASSALTGAGANVLTF; CDR3nt: TGTGCCAGCAGTGCCTTAACAGGGGCTGGGGCCAACGTCCTGACTTTC; v_gene: TRBV2; abundance: -; j_gene: TRBJ2-6; d_gene: TRBD1
CDR3aa: CASSHSTDTQYF; CDR3nt: TGTGCCAGCAGTCATAGCACAGATACGCAGTATTTT; v_gene: TRBV27; abundance: -; j_gene: TRBJ2-3; d_gene: -
CDR3aa: CASRFFQGGGHGKNIQYF; CDR3nt: TGTGCCAGCAGGTTTTTCCAAGGGGGAGGTCATGGGAAAAACATTCAGTACTTC; v_gene: TRBV27; abundance: -; j_gene: TRBJ2-4; d_gene: -
CDR3aa: CASSSSGTYEQYF; CDR3nt: TGTGCCAGCAGCTCTAGCGGGACCTACGAGCAGTACTTC; v_gene: TRBV7-9; abundance: -; j_gene: TRBJ2-7; d_gene: TRBD2
CDR3aa: CASSESGGGTGELFF; CDR3nt: TGTGCCAGCAGTGAATCGGGGGGCGGAACCGGGGAGCTGTTTTTT; v_gene: TRBV2; abundance: few; j_gene: TRBJ2-2; d_gene: -
CDR3aa: CASSVGQGLEAFF; CDR3nt: TGTGCCAGCAGCGTCGGACAGGGGCTTGAAGCTTTCTTT; v_gene: TRBV9; abundance: -; j_gene: TRBJ1-1; d_gene: TRBD1
CDR3aa: CATSRGGTGRGLEQYF; CDR3nt: TGTGCCACCAGCAGAGGTGGGACAGGAAGGGGGCTCGAGCAGTACTTC; v_gene: TRBV15; abundance: -; j_gene: TRBJ2-7; d_gene: TRBD1
CDR3aa: CASSNSVRGAFF; CDR3nt: TGTGCCAGCAGTAACTCGGTGCGGGGAGCTTTCTTT; v_gene: TRBV6-1; abundance: once; j_gene: TRBJ1-1; d_gene: -
CDR3aa: CASSRDSGTDTQYF; CDR3nt: TGTGCCAGCAGCCGGGACTCCGGCACAGATACGCAGTATTTT; v_gene: TRBV7-2; abundance: -; j_gene: TRBJ2-3; d_gene: -
CDR3aa: CASSYSAGAGGYTF; CDR3nt: TGTGCCAGCAGTTACTCCGCGGGGGCCGGTGGCTACACCTTC; v_gene: TRBV6-5; abundance: -; j_gene: TRBJ1-2; d_gene: -
CDR3aa: CASSSPDRSYNEQFF; CDR3nt: TGCGCCAGCAGCAGTCCGGATCGTTCCTACAATGAGCAGTTCTTC; v_gene: TRBV5-1; abundance: few; j_gene: TRBJ2-1; d_gene: -
CDR3aa: CASSRRTGSYNEQFF; CDR3nt: TGTGCCAGCAGTCGACGGACAGGCTCCTACAATGAGCAGTTCTTC; v_gene: TRBV5-6; abundance: -; j_gene: TRBJ2-1; d_gene: TRBD1
CDR3aa: CASSLALLAGLIDEQFF; CDR3nt: TGTGCCAGCAGCTTAGCGCTGCTAGCGGGGTTGATTGATGAGCAGTTCTTC; v_gene: TRBV7-2; abundance: -; j_gene: TRBJ2-1; d_gene: TRBD2
CDR3aa: CASTSVKFGASTDTQYF; CDR3nt: TGTGCCAGCACCTCCGTGAAGTTCGGTGCTAGCACAGATACGCAGTATTTT; v_gene: TRBV13; abundance: once; j_gene: TRBJ2-3; d_gene: -
CDR3aa: CASMVGRAYSGANVLTF; CDR3nt: TGTGCCAGCATGGTAGGCAGGGCCTACTCTGGGGCCAACGTCCTGACTTTC; v_gene: TRBV2; abundance: -; j_gene: TRBJ2-6; d_gene: -
CDR3aa: CASVRGQLFSYNSPLHF; CDR3nt: TGTGCCAGCGTCAGGGGCCAACTTTTCTCCTATAATTCACCCCTCCACTTT; v_gene: TRBV7-8; abundance: -; j_gene: TRBJ1-6; d_gene: -
CDR3aa: CATSRDSLAGASEQFF; CDR3nt: TGTGCCACCAGCAGAGATTCCCTAGCGGGGGCTTCGGAGCAGTTCTTC; v_gene: TRBV15; abundance: -; j_gene: TRBJ2-1; d_gene: TRBD2
CDR3aa: CASSPRLPGLGTGELFF; CDR3nt: TGTGCCAGCAGCCCACGACTTCCGGGACTAGGTACCGGGGAGCTGTTTTTT; v_gene: TRBV5-8; abundance: -; j_gene: TRBJ2-2; d_gene: TRBD2
CDR3aa: CASSEVRNTGELFF; CDR3nt: TGTGCCAGCAGTGAAGTCAGGAACACCGGGGAGCTGTTTTTT; v_gene: TRBV2; abundance: -; j_gene: TRBJ2-2; d_gene: -
CDR3aa: CAISGQGQETQYF; CDR3nt: TGTGCCATCAGTGGACAGGGCCAAGAGACCCAGTACTTC; v_gene: TRBV10-3; abundance: few; j_gene: TRBJ2-5; d_gene: TRBD1
CDR3aa: CASSLTLGKPGETQYF; CDR3nt: TGTGCCAGCAGCTTAACGTTAGGAAAACCAGGAGAGACCCAGTACTTC; v_gene: TRBV7-3; abundance: -; j_gene: TRBJ2-5; d_gene: -
CDR3aa: CASSSTGNPGTQYF; CDR3nt: TGTGCCAGTAGTAGTACAGGGAACCCAGGGACCCAGTACTTC; v_gene: TRBV19; abundance: -; j_gene: TRBJ2-5; d_gene: -
CDR3aa: CASSRTGTLTYEQYF; CDR3nt: TGTGCCAGCAGCCGGACGGGGACGCTGACCTACGAGCAGTACTTC; v_gene: TRBV7-2; abundance: -; j_gene: TRBJ2-7; d_gene: -
CDR3aa: CASSLRETSNYGYTF; CDR3nt: TGTGCCAGCAGCTTAAGAGAAACCTCTAACTATGGCTACACCTTC; v_gene: TRBV7-9; abundance: few; j_gene: TRBJ1-2; d_gene: -
CDR3aa: CASSLEGQVGPQHF; CDR3nt: TGTGCCAGCAGCTTAGAAGGACAGGTGGGGCCCCAGCATTTT; v_gene: TRBV7-9; abundance: -; j_gene: TRBJ1-5; d_gene: TRBD1
CDR3aa: CASSFGLTGELFF; CDR3nt: TGTGCCAGCTCATTCGGGCTCACCGGGGAGCTGTTTTTT; v_gene: TRBV18; abundance: -; j_gene: TRBJ2-2; d_gene: -
CDR3aa: CASSEDRVEGYTF; CDR3nt: TGCGCCAGCAGCGAGGACAGGGTTGAGGGCTACACCTTC; v_gene: TRBV5-1; abundance: -; j_gene: TRBJ1-2; d_gene: TRBD1
CDR3aa: CAIRLGGNTDTQYF; CDR3nt: TGTGCCATCCGACTTGGGGGAAACACAGATACGCAGTATTTT; v_gene: TRBV28; abundance: -; j_gene: TRBJ2-3; d_gene: -
CDR3aa: CASMAGQNQPQHF; CDR3nt: TGTGCCAGCATGGCAGGCCAAAATCAGCCCCAGCATTTT; v_gene: TRBV2; abundance: -; j_gene: TRBJ1-5; d_gene: -
CDR3aa: CASSQGDLAGGSTDTQYF; CDR3nt: TGCGCCAGCAGCCAAGGCGACCTAGCGGGGGGGAGCACAGATACGCAGTATTTT; v_gene: TRBV4-3; abundance: -; j_gene: TRBJ2-3; d_gene: TRBD2
CDR3aa: CASSEAGSGTQYF; CDR3nt: TGTGCCAGCAGTGAAGCAGGGTCCGGGACCCAGTACTTC; v_gene: TRBV6-1; abundance: -; j_gene: TRBJ2-5; d_gene: -
CDR3aa: CASSQDRNSPLHF; CDR3nt: TGTGCCAGCAGCCAGGACAGGAATTCACCCCTCCACTTT; v_gene: TRBV6-1; abundance: -; j_gene: TRBJ1-6; d_gene: TRBD1
CDR3aa: CASSEQGGNEKLFF; CDR3nt: TGTGCCAGCAGTGAGCAGGGGGGAAATGAAAAACTGTTTTTT; v_gene: TRBV6-4; abundance: -; j_gene: TRBJ1-4; d_gene: TRBD1
CDR3aa: CAISDPSTGRSYEQYF; CDR3nt: TGTGCCATCAGTGACCCTTCGACAGGAAGGAGTTACGAGCAGTACTTC; v_gene: TRBV10-3; abundance: -; j_gene: TRBJ2-7; d_gene: -
CDR3aa: CASSFMGPTNEKLFF; CDR3nt: TGCGCCAGCAGCTTTATGGGGCCCACTAATGAAAAACTGTTTTTT; v_gene: TRBV5-1; abundance: -; j_gene: TRBJ1-4; d_gene: -
CDR3aa: CASRPEPSTDTQYF; CDR3nt: TGTGCCAGCCGTCCGGAACCTAGCACAGATACGCAGTATTTT; v_gene: TRBV5-4; abundance: -; j_gene: TRBJ2-3; d_gene: -
CDR3aa: CAISESQQSTDTQYF; CDR3nt: TGTGCCATCAGTGAATCACAACAAAGCACAGATACGCAGTATTTT; v_gene: TRBV10-3; abundance: -; j_gene: TRBJ2-3; d_gene: -
CDR3aa: CASSHFWELNTEAFF; CDR3nt: TGCGCCAGCAGCCACTTCTGGGAGTTAAACACTGAAGCTTTCTTT; v_gene: TRBV4-1; abundance: -; j_gene: TRBJ1-1; d_gene: -
CDR3aa: CASSLAVGREQYF; CDR3nt: TGCGCCAGCAGCTTGGCGGTGGGGCGCGAGCAGTACTTC; v_gene: TRBV5-1; abundance: -; j_gene: TRBJ2-7; d_gene: -
CDR3aa: CASSRIGQGKTEAFF; CDR3nt: TGTGCCAGCAGCCGAATAGGACAGGGTAAGACTGAAGCTTTCTTT; v_gene: TRBV7-2; abundance: -; j_gene: TRBJ1-1; d_gene: TRBD1